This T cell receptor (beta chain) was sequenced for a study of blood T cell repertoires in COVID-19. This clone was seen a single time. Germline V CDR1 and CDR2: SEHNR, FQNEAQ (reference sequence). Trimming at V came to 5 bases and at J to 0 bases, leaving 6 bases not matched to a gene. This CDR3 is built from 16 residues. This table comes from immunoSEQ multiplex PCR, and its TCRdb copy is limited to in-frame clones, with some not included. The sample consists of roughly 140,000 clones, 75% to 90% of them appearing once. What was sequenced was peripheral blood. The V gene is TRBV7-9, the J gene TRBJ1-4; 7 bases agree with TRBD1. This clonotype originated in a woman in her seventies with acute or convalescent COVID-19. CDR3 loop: CASSIGQVATNEKLFF. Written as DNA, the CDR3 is TGTGCCAGCAGCATCGGACAGGTTGCAACTAATGAAAAACTGTTTTTT. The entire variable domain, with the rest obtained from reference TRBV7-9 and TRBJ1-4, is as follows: DTGVSQNPRHKITKRGQNVTFRCDPISEHNRLYWYRQTLGQGPEFLTYFQNEAQLEKSRLLSDRFSAERPKGSFSTLEIQRTEQGDSAMYLCASSIGQVATNEKLFFGSGTQLSVL.